This T cell receptor (beta chain) originates from a study of T cells in Graves' hyperthyroidism and ophthalmopathy. Trimming stripped 8 bases from V and 0 bases from J, with 11 bases between. Germline CDR1 is MDHEN and CDR2 is SYDVKM. The CDR3 extends over 14 amino acids. TCR beta CDR3 regions were amplified from RNA. First-round RT-PCR of the TCR CDR3 relied on the HTBI primer set. Via MiXCR, TCRdb re-called the multiplex PCR reads, giving one row per CDR3 protein. The data show about 460,000 distinct CDR3 sequences, around a fifth seen once. This clonotype was observed a handful of times. Patients showing uncontrolled infection, other autoimmune disease, pregnancy or lactation were ineligible.

The V call is TRBV28, the J call TRBJ1-3; the D is unclear. Sequenced: blood. This sequence originates from a woman aged 70 to 79 with Graves' ophthalmopathy. The CDR3 DNA sequence: TGTGCCAGCGCGGGAGGCTCCTCTGGAAACACCATATATTTT. Encoded protein: CASAGGSSGNTIYF.